These 7 T cell receptor beta chains came from one sample sequenced in a study of beta chain features in type 1 diabetes. Isolated RNA was reverse transcribed in full, so expressed TCRB transcripts were sequenced. Clones were sequenced by immunoSEQ multiplex PCR, and TCRdb holds only the in-frame ones, with some missing. Of about half a million clones listed, approximately 10% are singletons. Sequencing was done on a sample of naive CD4+ T cells from blood. All receptors derive from a young woman in good health.

There are a few counts of this clone. This chain joins TRBV12-5 and TRBJ2-7; D may be TRBD1 or TRBD2 (5 bases each). Germline V gene sequence: CDR1 LGHNT, CDR2 FRNRAP. CDR3 size: 16 residues. V was clipped by 5 bases and J by 3 bases, with 20 bases between them. The CDR3 DNA follows: TGTGCTAGTGGTGTGGAGCCCGGGACGGGCGACTACGAGCAGTACTTC. It specifies CASGVEPGTGDYEQYF.

This clone showed up just a few times. V and J are TRBV19 and TRBJ2-3; D is uncertain. CDR1 is LNHDA and CDR2 is SQIVND in the germline V gene (reference sequence). The V end lost 3 bases, the J end lost 1 base, and 5 bases lay between the germline ends. CDR3 length equals 13 residues. The CDR3 protein is CASSMLGTDTQYF. The CDR3 nucleotides read TGTGCCAGTAGTATGTTGGGCACAGATACGCAGTATTTT.

This chain connects TRBV7-2 to TRBJ2-1; 7 nucleotides agree with TRBD2. Germline trimming cut 5 bases from V and 3 bases from J; bases unmatched to any gene: 7. Germline V gene data show CDR1 as SGHTA and CDR2 as FQGNSA. The CDR3 loop spans 15 amino acids. The CDR3 DNA is TGTGCCAGCAGCCTGCGGACTAGTGACTACAATGAGCAGTTCTTC. Its translation: CASSLRTSDYNEQFF. The whole variable domain, remainder taken from reference TRBV7-2 and TRBJ2-1, is GAGVSQSPSNKVTEKGKDVELRCDPISGHTALYWYRQSLGQGLEFLIYFQGNSAPDKSGLPSDRFSAERTGGSVSTLTIQRTQQEDSAVYLCASSLRTSDYNEQFFGPGTRLTVL.

This clone was recorded a few times. The CDR3 DNA is TGTGCCAGCACGCGGCTTGGGGCCGACTCTGGGGCCAACGTCCTGACTTTC. Translation gives CASTRLGADSGANVLTF. J is TRBJ2-6 and V is TRBV7-9; D perhaps matches TRBD1 (5 bases). This CDR3 spans 17 amino acids. Germline V gene data show CDR1 as SEHNR and CDR2 as FQNEAQ (reference sequence). V dropped 7 bases and J dropped 0 bases, with 16 bases sitting between them.

This clone showed up just a few times. The V and J genes are TRBV7-2 and TRBJ2-3, with TRBD2 matching over 7 bases. Germline V gives CDR1 SGHTA, CDR2 FQGNSA. This CDR3 has 16 amino acids. Trimming cost V 6 bases and J 0 bases; bases outside gene matches: 9. The chain's CDR3 is CASRSRSGASTDTQYF. For the CDR3, the DNA is TGTGCCAGCAGGTCTAGAAGCGGGGCTAGCACAGATACGCAGTATTTT. The entire variable domain, with the rest obtained from reference TRBV7-2 and TRBJ2-3, is as follows: GAGVSQSPSNKVTEKGKDVELRCDPISGHTALYWYRQSLGQGLEFLIYFQGNSAPDKSGLPSDRFSAERTGGSVSTLTIQRTQQEDSAVYLCASRSRSGASTDTQYFGPGTRLTVL.

This clone came up a few times. V and J are TRBV7-9 and TRBJ2-5, with D perhaps matching TRBD1 (6 bases). Trimming took 2 bases from V and 5 from J, leaving 18 bases between them. In germline, CDR1 is SEHNR, CDR2 FQNEAQ (reference sequence). The CDR3 has 16 amino acids. Here the CDR3 reads CASSLTAGVVGETQYF. CDR3 sequence (DNA): TGTGCCAGCAGCTTAACGGCAGGGGTCGTGGGTGAGACCCAGTACTTC.

J is TRBJ2-1 and V is TRBV7-8; 8 bases agree with TRBD2. The CDR3 runs to 19 residues. Trimming at V came to 0 bases and at J to 0 bases, leaving 10 bases not matched to a gene. Germline values: CDR1 SGHVS, CDR2 FQNEAQ. The CDR3 DNA is TGTGCCAGCAGCTTAGCGCTTCTAGCGGGCGTGAGCTCCTACAATGAGCAGTTCTTC. Protein product: CASSLALLAGVSSYNEQFF.